The 13 T cell receptor beta chains listed next were all sequenced from one sample in a study of PD-1 blockade in classical Hodgkin lymphoma. The assay was immunoSEQ multiplex PCR, and TCRdb's table has in-frame clones only and misses some. The sample yields 25,000 to 30,000 clones, more than 60% seen once. As to time point: cycle 4 day 1 (C4D1), after 6 weeks of nivolumab. All patients experienced relapse after autologous stem cell transplantation, and brentuximab vedotin exposure was variable. Magnetic negative selection of thawed PBMCs was the method by which CD4+ T cells were purified. Source: CD4+ T cells from blood, taken before the fourth cycle of nivolumab. Source of these receptors: a human donor with classical Hodgkin lymphoma.

This clone was counted once. The rearrangement uses TRBV30 and TRBJ1-3; D possibly corresponds to TRBD1 (5 bases). Germline V gene sequence: CDR1 GTSNPN, CDR2 SVGIG (reference sequence). V dropped 0 bases and J dropped 0 bases, with 15 bases sitting between them. The CDR3 loop spans 17 amino acids. The CDR3 nucleotides read TGTGCCTGGAGTGTGGGGGGTCACAGGTCCTCTGGAAACACCATATATTTT. Amino acid sequence: CAWSVGGHRSSGNTIYF.

This chain links TRBV7-8 with TRBJ1-4; D is unclear. The germline V gene encodes CDR1 SGHVS and CDR2 FQNEAQ. The CDR3 runs to 16 residues. Trimming cost V 0 bases and J 8 bases, with 16 bases left between them. The CDR3 DNA is TGTGCCAGCAGCTTAGCTCCCGAGAGGGTTCGGGAAAAACTGTTTTTT. Amino acid sequence: CASSLAPERVREKLFF. Together with reference TRBV7-8 and TRBJ1-4, the CDR3 gives the full variable domain: GAGVSQSPRYKVAKRGQDVALRCDPISGHVSLFWYQQALGQGPEFLTYFQNEAQLDKSGLPSDRFFAERPEGSVSTLKIQRTQQEDSAVYLCASSLAPERVREKLFFGSGTQLSVL.

V gene TRBV6-5 combines with J gene TRBJ2-5; no firm D call. The CDR3 length is 12 residues. CDR1 is MNHEY, CDR2 SVGAGI, per germline. V lost 6 bases, J lost 2 bases, and 7 bases lay in between. Here the CDR3 DNA reads TGTGCCAGCAGCGTCAATCAAGAGACCCAGTACTTC. Encoded protein: CASSVNQETQYF.

The chain has TRBV19 and TRBJ1-1; no clear D. Germline V gene sequence: CDR1 LNHDA, CDR2 SQIVND (reference sequence). The V end was cut by 6 bases, the J end by 1 base, with 15 bases between. CDR3 length equals 15 residues. CDR3 in DNA: TGTGCCAGTAGGCCTGGGCGGCAAGGGAACACTGAAGCTTTCTTT. It specifies CASRPGRQGNTEAFF.

The V call is TRBV6-1, the J call TRBJ2-7; D may be TRBD1 (5 bases). Trimming left V 6 bases short and J 4 bases short, with 19 bases between. In germline, CDR1 is MNHNS, CDR2 SASEGT. There are 15 residues in the CDR3. The CDR3 sequence is CASRAPGSIGYEQYF. CDR3 DNA sequence: TGTGCCAGCAGGGCCCCAGGGTCAATCGGGTACGAGCAGTACTTC.

In its sample, this clone was seen once. This rearrangement joins TRBV5-5 to TRBJ1-1, with D maybe TRBD1 (6 bases). The CDR3 has 17 residues. The V end lost 0 bases, the J end lost 1 base, and 16 bases lay between the germline ends. Germline CDR1 reads SGHKS; CDR2 reads YYEKEE (reference sequence). For the CDR3, the DNA is TGTGCCAGCAGCTTGGGTGTGACAGGAGGGTGGAACACTGAAGCTTTCTTT. Its translation: CASSLGVTGGWNTEAFF.

The chain combines TRBV27 with TRBJ2-2, with 10 positions matching TRBD2. Germline V lookup: CDR1 MNHEY, CDR2 SMNVEV (reference sequence). The J segment lost 5 bases and the V segment lost 3 bases, leaving 6 bases of the junction unmatched. This CDR3 comprises 16 residues. The CDR3 spells CASSFTGTSVTGELFF. In DNA, the CDR3 is TGTGCCAGCAGTTTCACCGGGACTAGCGTTACCGGGGAGCTGTTTTTT.

CDR3 in amino acids: CASSAGLAGYYEQYF. Written as DNA, the CDR3 is TGTGCCAGCAGCGCCGGACTAGCGGGGTATTACGAGCAGTACTTC. V gene TRBV11-3 combines with J gene TRBJ2-7, with 12 bases aligning to TRBD2. V was clipped by 5 bases and J by 4 bases; unmatched bases: 6. The CDR3 is 15 residues long. The germline CDR1 and CDR2 sequences are SGHNT and YENEEA. The full variable domain, rest sourced from reference TRBV11-3 and TRBJ2-7, is EAGVVQSPRYKIIEKKQPVAFWCNPISGHNTLYWYLQNLGQGPELLIRYENEEAVDDSQLPKDRFSAERLKGVDSTLKIQPAELGDSAVYLCASSAGLAGYYEQYFGPGTRLTVT.

This clone was seen once. The V call is TRBV4-3, the J call TRBJ2-2; 13 bases agree with TRBD2. In germline, CDR1 is LGHNA, CDR2 YSLEER. Trimming at V came to 4 bases and at J to 7 bases, leaving 6 bases not matched to a gene. The CDR3 has 16 residues. In nucleotides, the CDR3 is TGCGCCAGCAGCCTGGGACTAGCGGGATACGTCGGGGAGCTGTTTTTT. It encodes CASSLGLAGYVGELFF.

The gene calls are TRBV5-1 and TRBJ2-7; D is uncertain. Germline lookup yields CDR1 SGHRS and CDR2 YFSETQ. With 3 bases removed from V and 1 base from J, the gap between germline ends came to 11 bases. The CDR3 is 14 amino acids. CDR3 nucleotide sequence: TGCGCCAGCAGCTCAGACCCGCTGTCCTACGAGCAGTACTTC. It specifies CASSSDPLSYEQYF.

The V and J genes are TRBV10-3 and TRBJ2-3; perhaps TRBD1 as D (6 bases). Trimming pared 0 bases from V and 6 bases from J, leaving 10 bases between. The V gene's germline CDR1 is ENHRY and CDR2 SYGVKD. The CDR3 covers 14 residues. The DNA of the CDR3 is TGTGCCATCAGTGAGTCGCAGGGGTTGGATACGCAGTATTTT. Translated: CAISESQGLDTQYF.

The chain uses TRBV10-3 and TRBJ2-5, with 9 nucleotides matching TRBD2. This CDR3 spans 16 amino acids. V gave up 4 bases and J gave up 4 bases; unmatched junction bases: 10. Germline values: CDR1 ENHRY, CDR2 SYGVKD. The CDR3 reads CAISVLAGPSLETQYF. Written as DNA, the CDR3 is TGTGCCATCAGTGTTCTAGCGGGGCCTTCTTTAGAGACCCAGTACTTC.

As DNA, the CDR3 is TGCGCCAGCAGCTTGGTGCGGGCAAACAATGAGCAGTTCTTC. Translating it yields CASSLVRANNEQFF. V usage is TRBV5-1 and J usage is TRBJ2-1, with TRBD2 as a possible D gene (5 bases). Germline loops: CDR1 SGHRS, CDR2 YFSETQ. V was pared by 0 bases and J by 5 bases, with 9 bases between. The CDR3 loop spans 14 amino acids.